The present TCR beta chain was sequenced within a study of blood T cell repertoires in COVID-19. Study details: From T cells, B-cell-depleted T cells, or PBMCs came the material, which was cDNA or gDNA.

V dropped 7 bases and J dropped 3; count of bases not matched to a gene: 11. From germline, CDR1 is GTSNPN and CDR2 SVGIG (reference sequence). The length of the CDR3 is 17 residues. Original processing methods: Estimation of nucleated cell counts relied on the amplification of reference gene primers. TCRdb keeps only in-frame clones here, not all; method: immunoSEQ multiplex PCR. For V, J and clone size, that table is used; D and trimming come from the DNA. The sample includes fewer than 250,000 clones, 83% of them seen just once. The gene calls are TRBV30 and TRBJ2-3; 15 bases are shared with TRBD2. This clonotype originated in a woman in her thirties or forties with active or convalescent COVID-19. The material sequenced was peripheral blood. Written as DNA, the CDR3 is TGTGCCTCTTCCCCGGGACTAGCGGGGGGTGTAACAGATACGCAGTATTTT. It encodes CASSPGLAGGVTDTQYF.